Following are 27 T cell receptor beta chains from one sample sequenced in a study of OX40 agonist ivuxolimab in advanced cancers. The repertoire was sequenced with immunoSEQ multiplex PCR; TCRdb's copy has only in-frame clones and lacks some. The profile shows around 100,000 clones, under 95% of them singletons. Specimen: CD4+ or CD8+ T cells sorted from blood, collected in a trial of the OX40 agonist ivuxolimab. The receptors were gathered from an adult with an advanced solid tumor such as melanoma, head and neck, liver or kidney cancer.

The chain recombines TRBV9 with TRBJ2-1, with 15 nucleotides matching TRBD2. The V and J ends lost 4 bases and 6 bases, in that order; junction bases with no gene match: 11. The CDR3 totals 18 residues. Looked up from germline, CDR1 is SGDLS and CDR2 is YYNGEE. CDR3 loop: CASSLLGLAGGPGNEQFF. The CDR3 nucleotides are TGTGCCAGCAGCCTCTTAGGACTAGCGGGAGGGCCGGGCAATGAGCAGTTCTTC.

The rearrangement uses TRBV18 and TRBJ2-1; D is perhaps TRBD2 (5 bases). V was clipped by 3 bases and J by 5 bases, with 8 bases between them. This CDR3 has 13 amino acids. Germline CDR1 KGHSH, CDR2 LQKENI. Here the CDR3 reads CASSPLLDNEQFF. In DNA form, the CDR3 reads TGTGCCAGCTCACCCCTACTAGACAATGAGCAGTTCTTC.

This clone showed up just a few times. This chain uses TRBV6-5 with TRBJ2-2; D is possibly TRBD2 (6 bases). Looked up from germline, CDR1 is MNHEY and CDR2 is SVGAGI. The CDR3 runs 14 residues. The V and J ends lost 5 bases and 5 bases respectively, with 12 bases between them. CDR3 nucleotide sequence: TGTGCCAGCAGTAGGGCTGGAGGGACCGGGGAGCTGTTTTTT. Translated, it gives CASSRAGGTGELFF.

The CDR3 DNA is TGTGCCAGTAGTATCCGGACAGGGGCTGGGGCCAACGTCCTGACTTTC. Protein: CASSIRTGAGANVLTF. J is TRBJ2-6 and V is TRBV19; 9 bases agree with TRBD1. This CDR3 has 16 residues. Per the germline V gene, CDR1 is LNHDA and CDR2 is SQIVND (reference sequence). The ends lost 3 bases at V and 2 bases at J; junction bases unmatched: 2.

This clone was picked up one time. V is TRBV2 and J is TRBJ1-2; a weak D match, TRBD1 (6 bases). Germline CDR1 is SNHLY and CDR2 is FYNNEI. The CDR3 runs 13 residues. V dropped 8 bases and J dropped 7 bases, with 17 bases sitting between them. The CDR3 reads CASRGDMEGGYTF. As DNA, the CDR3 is TGTGCCAGCCGAGGGGACATGGAAGGTGGCTACACCTTC.

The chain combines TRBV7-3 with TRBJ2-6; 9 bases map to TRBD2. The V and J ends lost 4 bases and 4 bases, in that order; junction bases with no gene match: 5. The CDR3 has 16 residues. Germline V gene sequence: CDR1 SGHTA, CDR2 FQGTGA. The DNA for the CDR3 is TGTGCCAGCAGCTCCCCTCTAGCGGGGGGGGCCAACGTCCTGACTTTC. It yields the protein CASSSPLAGGANVLTF.

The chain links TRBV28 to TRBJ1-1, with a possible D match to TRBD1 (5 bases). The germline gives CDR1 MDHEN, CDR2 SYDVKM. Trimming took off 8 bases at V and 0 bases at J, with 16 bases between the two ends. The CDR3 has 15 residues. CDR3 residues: CASAGRGTMNTEAFF. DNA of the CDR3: TGTGCCAGCGCGGGACGGGGGACCATGAACACTGAAGCTTTCTTT.

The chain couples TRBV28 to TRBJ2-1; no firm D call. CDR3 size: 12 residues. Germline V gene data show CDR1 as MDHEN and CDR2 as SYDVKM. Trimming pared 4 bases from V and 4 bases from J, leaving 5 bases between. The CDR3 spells CASSSQYNEQFF. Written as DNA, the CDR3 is TGTGCCAGCAGTTCCCAGTACAATGAGCAGTTCTTC.

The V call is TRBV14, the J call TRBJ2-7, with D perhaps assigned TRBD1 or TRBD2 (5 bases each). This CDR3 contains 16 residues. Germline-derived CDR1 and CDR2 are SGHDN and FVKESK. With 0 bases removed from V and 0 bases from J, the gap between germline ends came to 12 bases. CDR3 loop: CASSQDGKGTSYEQYF. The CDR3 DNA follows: TGTGCCAGCAGCCAAGATGGGAAGGGGACCTCCTACGAGCAGTACTTC.

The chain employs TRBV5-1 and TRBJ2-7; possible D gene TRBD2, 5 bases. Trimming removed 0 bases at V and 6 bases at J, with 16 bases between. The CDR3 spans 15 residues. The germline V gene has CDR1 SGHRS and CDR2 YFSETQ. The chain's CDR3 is CASSLGPSGTGEQYF. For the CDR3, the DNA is TGCGCCAGCAGCTTGGGCCCTTCGGGAACCGGCGAGCAGTACTTC.

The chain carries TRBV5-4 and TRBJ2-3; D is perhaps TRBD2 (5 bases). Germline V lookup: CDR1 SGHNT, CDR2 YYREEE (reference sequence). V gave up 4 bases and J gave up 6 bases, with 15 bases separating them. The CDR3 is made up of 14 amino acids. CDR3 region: CASSPPGNLDTQYF. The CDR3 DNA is TGTGCCAGCAGCCCACCGGGGAATCTGGATACGCAGTATTTT.

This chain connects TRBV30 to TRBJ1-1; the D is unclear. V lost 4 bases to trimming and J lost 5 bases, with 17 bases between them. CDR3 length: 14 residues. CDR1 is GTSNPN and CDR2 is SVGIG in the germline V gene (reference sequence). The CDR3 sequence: CAWIRVVRGTEAFF. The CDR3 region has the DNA TGTGCCTGGATTCGGGTCGTCCGGGGAACTGAAGCTTTCTTT.

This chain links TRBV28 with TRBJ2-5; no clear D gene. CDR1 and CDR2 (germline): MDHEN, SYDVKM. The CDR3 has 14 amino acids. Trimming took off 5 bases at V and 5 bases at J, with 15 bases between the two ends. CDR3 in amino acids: CASSKSLRAETQYF. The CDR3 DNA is TGTGCCAGCAGTAAGTCCTTAAGGGCGGAGACCCAGTACTTC.

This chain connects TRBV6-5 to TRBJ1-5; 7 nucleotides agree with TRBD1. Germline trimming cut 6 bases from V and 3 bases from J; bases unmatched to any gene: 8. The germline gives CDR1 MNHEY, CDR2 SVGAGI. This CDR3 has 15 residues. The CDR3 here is CASSKDRAYNQPQHF. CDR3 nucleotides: TGTGCCAGCAGCAAAGACAGGGCCTACAATCAGCCCCAGCATTTT.

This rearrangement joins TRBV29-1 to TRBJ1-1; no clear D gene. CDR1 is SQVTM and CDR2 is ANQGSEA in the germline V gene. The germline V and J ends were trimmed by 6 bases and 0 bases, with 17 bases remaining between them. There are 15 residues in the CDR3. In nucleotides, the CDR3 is TGCAGCGTATCAGCAGGCTGGGCCATGAACACTGAAGCTTTCTTT. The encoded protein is CSVSAGWAMNTEAFF.

The CDR3 reads CASSFLQGIGAFF. The CDR3 DNA follows: TGTGCCAGCAGTTTTTTACAGGGAATTGGGGCTTTCTTT. The V call is TRBV6-5, the J call TRBJ1-1; D might be TRBD1 (6 bases). Trimming took off 4 bases at V and 11 bases at J, with 17 bases between the two ends. The CDR3 loop spans 13 amino acids. Germline V gives CDR1 MNHEY, CDR2 SVGAGI.

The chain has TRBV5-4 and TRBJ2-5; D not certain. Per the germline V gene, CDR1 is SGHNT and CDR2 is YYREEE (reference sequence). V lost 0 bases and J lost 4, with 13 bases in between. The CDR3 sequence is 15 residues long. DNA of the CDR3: TGTGCCAGCAGCTTGGATTCCAGGATGGGAGAGACCCAGTACTTC. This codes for CASSLDSRMGETQYF.

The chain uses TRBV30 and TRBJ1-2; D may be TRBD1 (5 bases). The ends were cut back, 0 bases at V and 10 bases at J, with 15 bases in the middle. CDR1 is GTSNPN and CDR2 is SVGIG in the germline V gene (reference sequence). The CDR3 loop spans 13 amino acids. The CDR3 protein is CAWSVQAVKDYTF. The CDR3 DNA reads TGTGCCTGGAGTGTACAGGCAGTAAAAGACTACACCTTC.

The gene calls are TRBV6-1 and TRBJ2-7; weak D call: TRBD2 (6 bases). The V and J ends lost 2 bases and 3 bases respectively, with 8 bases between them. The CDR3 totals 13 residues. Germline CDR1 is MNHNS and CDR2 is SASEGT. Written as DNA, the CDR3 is TGTGCCAGCAGTGAACAGGGAGGCTACGAGCAGTACTTC. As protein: CASSEQGGYEQYF.

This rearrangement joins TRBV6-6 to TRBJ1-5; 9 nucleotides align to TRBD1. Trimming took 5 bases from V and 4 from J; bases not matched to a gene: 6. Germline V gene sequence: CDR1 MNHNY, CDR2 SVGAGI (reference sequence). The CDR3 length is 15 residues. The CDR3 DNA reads TGTGCCAGCAGTCGGGACAGGGTGGATAATCAGCCCCAGCATTTT. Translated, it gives CASSRDRVDNQPQHF.

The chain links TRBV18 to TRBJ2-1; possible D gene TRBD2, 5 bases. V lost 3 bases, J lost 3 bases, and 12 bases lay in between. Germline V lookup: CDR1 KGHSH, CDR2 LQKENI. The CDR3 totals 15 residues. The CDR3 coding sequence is TGTGCCAGCTCACCGAGCGGATTTAACTACAATGAGCAGTTCTTC. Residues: CASSPSGFNYNEQFF.

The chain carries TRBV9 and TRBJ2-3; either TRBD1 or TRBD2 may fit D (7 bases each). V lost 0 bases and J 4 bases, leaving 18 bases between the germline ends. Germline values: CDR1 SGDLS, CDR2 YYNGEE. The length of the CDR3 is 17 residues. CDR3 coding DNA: TGTGCCAGCAGCGTAGGAGGGGGCGGGAGTGGCTCAGATACGCAGTATTTT. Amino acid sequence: CASSVGGGGSGSDTQYF.

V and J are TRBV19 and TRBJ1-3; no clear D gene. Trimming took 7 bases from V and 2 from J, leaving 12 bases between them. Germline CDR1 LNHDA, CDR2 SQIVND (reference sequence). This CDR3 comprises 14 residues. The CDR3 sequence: CASTRMLTGNTIYF. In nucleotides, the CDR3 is TGTGCCAGTACGCGGATGCTCACTGGAAACACCATATATTTT.

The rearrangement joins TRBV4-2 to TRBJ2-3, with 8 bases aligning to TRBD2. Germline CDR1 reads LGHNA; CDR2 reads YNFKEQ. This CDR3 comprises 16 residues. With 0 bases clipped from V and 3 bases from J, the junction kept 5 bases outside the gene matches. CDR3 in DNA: TGTGCCAGCAGCCAAGATCTGGCTAGCGGGACAGATACGCAGTATTTT. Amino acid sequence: CASSQDLASGTDTQYF.

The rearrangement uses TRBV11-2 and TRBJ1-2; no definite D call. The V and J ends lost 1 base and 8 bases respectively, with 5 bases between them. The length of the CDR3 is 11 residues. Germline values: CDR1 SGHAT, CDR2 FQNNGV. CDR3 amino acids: CASSLARGYTF. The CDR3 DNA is TGTGCCAGCAGCTTAGCCAGAGGCTACACCTTC. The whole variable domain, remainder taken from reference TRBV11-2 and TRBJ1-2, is EAGVAQSPRYKIIEKRQSVAFWCNPISGHATLYWYQQILGQGPKLLIQFQNNGVVDDSQLPKDRFSAERLKGVDSTLKIQPAKLEDSAVYLCASSLARGYTFGSGTRLTVV.

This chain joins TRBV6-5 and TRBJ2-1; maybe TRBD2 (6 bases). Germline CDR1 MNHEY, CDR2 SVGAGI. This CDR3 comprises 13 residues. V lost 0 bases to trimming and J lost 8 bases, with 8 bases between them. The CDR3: CASSYSSSDEQFF. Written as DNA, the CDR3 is TGTGCCAGCAGTTACTCTTCTAGCGATGAGCAGTTCTTC.

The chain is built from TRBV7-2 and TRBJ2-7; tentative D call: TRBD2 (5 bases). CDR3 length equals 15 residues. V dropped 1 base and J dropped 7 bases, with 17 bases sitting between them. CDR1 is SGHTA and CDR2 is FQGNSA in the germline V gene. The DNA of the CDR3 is TGTGCCAGCAGCTTAGATCGGCTGGGTTCGGGGGAGCAGTACTTC. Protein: CASSLDRLGSGEQYF. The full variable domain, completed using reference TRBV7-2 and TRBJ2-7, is GAGVSQSPSNKVTEKGKDVELRCDPISGHTALYWYRQSLGQGLEFLIYFQGNSAPDKSGLPSDRFSAERTGGSVSTLTIQRTQQEDSAVYLCASSLDRLGSGEQYFGPGTRLTVT.